The rows below give T cell receptor beta chains drawn from one sample of a study of T cell responses to AZD1222 COVID-19 vaccine. TCRdb keeps only in-frame clones here, not all; method: immunoSEQ multiplex PCR. The data contain 90,000 to 150,000 clones, roughly 87% of them singletons. Sequencing was performed on peripheral blood, taken on day 0 of AZD1222 vaccination. The receptor source for this set is an adult in good health. CDR3s include the opening cysteine and the closing phenylalanine or tryptophan. D genes are given only for firm matches. A row's size may be missing; if present it is once, few, many or a size class.

j_gene,v_gene,d_gene,abundance,CDR3aa,CDR3nt
TRBJ2-5,TRBV9,TRBD2,-,CASSEGLEETQYF,TGTGCCAGCAGCGAGGGACTAGAAGAGACCCAGTACTTC
TRBJ2-6,TRBV7-9,-,once,CASSSRAGANVLTF,TGTGCCAGCAGCTCCAGGGCTGGGGCCAACGTCCTGACTTTC
TRBJ1-1,TRBV6-5,-,-,CASSYSNQGSEAFF,TGTGCCAGCAGTTACTCGAACCAGGGCTCTGAAGCTTTCTTT
TRBJ2-7,TRBV7-9,TRBD1,-,CASRPGQGIREQYF,TGTGCCAGCAGACCGGGACAGGGGATTCGGGAGCAGTACTTC
TRBJ2-7,TRBV12-3/TRBV12-4,-,-,CASSPLGGEEQYF,TGTGCCAGCAGCCCACTTGGTGGGGAGGAGCAGTACTTC
TRBJ2-7,TRBV7-8,-,-,CASNNRGGNYEQYF,TGTGCCAGCAACAATAGGGGGGGGAACTACGAGCAGTACTTC
TRBJ2-2,TRBV27,TRBD2,once,CASSWGVAGSGELFF,TGTGCCAGCAGTTGGGGGGTAGCGGGGTCTGGGGAGCTGTTTTTT
TRBJ2-5,TRBV5-8,TRBD1,-,CASSLGMGQGGETQYF,TGTGCCAGCAGCTTAGGAATGGGACAGGGGGGAGAGACCCAGTACTTC
TRBJ1-4,TRBV19,-,-,CASSTDIFPTNEKLFF,TGTGCCAGTAGTACCGATATCTTCCCAACTAATGAAAAACTGTTTTTT
TRBJ2-7,TRBV4-1,-,-,CASSQVIAASYEQYF,TGCGCCAGCAGCCAAGTAATCGCAGCCTCCTACGAGCAGTACTTC
TRBJ1-1,TRBV7-9,-,-,CAIQDVYEAFF,TGTGCCATCCAGGATGTCTACGAAGCTTTCTTT
TRBJ1-2,TRBV19,TRBD1,once,CASKRTGTDYGYTF,TGTGCCAGTAAGCGGACAGGGACAGACTATGGCTACACCTTC
TRBJ1-6,TRBV6-5,-,-,CASKKDSRSPLHF,TGTGCCAGCAAGAAGGACAGTCGGTCACCCCTCCACTTT
TRBJ1-2,TRBV5-4,-,-,CASSPRGANYGYTF,TGTGCCAGCAGCCCTCGAGGGGCCAACTATGGCTACACCTTC
TRBJ1-5,TRBV5-6,-,-,CASSLGGYRNQPQHF,TGTGCCAGCAGCTTGGGGGGTTATCGCAATCAGCCCCAGCATTTT
TRBJ1-2,TRBV6-5,-,-,CASTPRGAHDYGYTF,TGTGCCAGCACCCCCCGGGGAGCCCACGACTATGGCTACACCTTC
TRBJ1-5,TRBV12-5,-,-,CASGLLLGGVRSNQPQHF,TGTGCTAGTGGTTTGTTATTGGGTGGGGTAAGAAGCAATCAGCCCCAGCATTTT
TRBJ1-5,TRBV6-2/TRBV6-3,-,few,CASSLGQPGQPQHF,TGTGCCAGCAGTCTCGGACAGCCAGGTCAGCCCCAGCATTTT
TRBJ1-5,TRBV6-5,-,-,CAIGAPRNQPQHF,TGTGCCATAGGGGCGCCGCGCAATCAGCCCCAGCATTTT
TRBJ2-2,TRBV7-2,TRBD1,-,CASSLGGQGRVTGELFF,TGTGCCAGCAGCTTAGGGGGACAGGGTAGGGTCACCGGGGAGCTGTTTTTT
TRBJ2-3,TRBV4-1,-,-,CASSQLTLTDTQYF,TGCGCCAGCAGCCAACTTACACTAACGGATACGCAGTATTTT
TRBJ2-1,TRBV29-1,-,-,CSVEQGLRLHEQFF,TGCAGCGTTGAACAGGGTCTAAGGTTACATGAGCAGTTCTTC
TRBJ2-7,TRBV23-1,TRBD1,-,CASKRTGQETYEQYF,TGCGCCAGCAAACGGACGGGACAGGAGACCTACGAGCAGTACTTC
TRBJ1-5,TRBV6-5,-,-,CASSSTGYSNQPQHF,TGTGCCAGCAGTTCCACAGGATATAGCAATCAGCCCCAGCATTTT
TRBJ2-5,TRBV5-1,-,-,CASSLATAGETQYF,TGCGCCAGCAGCTTGGCGACAGCTGGGGAGACCCAGTACTTC
TRBJ2-2,TRBV3-1/TRBV3-2,-,-,CASSQGHSANTGELFF,TGTGCCAGCAGCCAAGGCCATTCCGCGAACACCGGGGAGCTGTTTTTT
TRBJ1-2,TRBV11-2,-,-,CASSLGDGYTF,TGTGCCAGCAGCTTAGGAGATGGCTACACCTTC
TRBJ2-4,TRBV6-5,-,-,CASSYAAKNIQYF,TGTGCCAGCAGTTACGCGGCCAAAAACATTCAGTACTTC
TRBJ1-2,TRBV7-9,-,-,CASSLEWALNYGYTF,TGTGCCAGCAGCTTAGAATGGGCCCTTAACTATGGCTACACCTTC
TRBJ1-1,TRBV3-1/TRBV3-2,-,-,CARRRRNTEAFF,TGTGCCCGTCGGCGGCGTAACACTGAAGCTTTCTTT
TRBJ1-2,TRBV12-5,-,-,CASGLATPSGYTF,TGTGCTAGTGGTTTGGCTACCCCCTCTGGCTACACCTTC
TRBJ2-7,TRBV10-3,TRBD1,-,CAMRGTGRYEQYF,TGTGCCATGAGGGGGACAGGGCGATACGAGCAGTACTTC
TRBJ2-7,TRBV5-6,TRBD1,-,CASRPGTGNYEQYF,TGTGCCAGCAGGCCCGGGACAGGCAACTACGAGCAGTACTTC
TRBJ1-2,TRBV19,-,-,CASYWGFGYTF,TGTGCCAGTTACTGGGGATTTGGCTACACCTTC
TRBJ1-6,TRBV6-5,TRBD1,-,CASRTGVILGSPLHF,TGTGCCAGCCGGACAGGGGTTATACTAGGGTCACCCCTCCACTTT
TRBJ1-4,TRBV3-1/TRBV3-2,-,once,CASSRDSGTTNEKLFF,TGTGCCAGCAGCCGAGACTCCGGGACAACTAATGAAAAACTGTTTTTT
TRBJ2-5,TRBV20-1,-,-,CSASPSGLPPETQYF,TGCAGTGCTAGTCCTTCCGGACTACCCCCAGAAACCCAGTACTTC
TRBJ2-1,TRBV11-3,TRBD2,-,CASSSGRRGTSGGVVDEQFF,TGTGCCAGCAGCTCCGGAAGGCGAGGGACTAGCGGGGGTGTGGTGGATGAGCAGTTCTTC
TRBJ2-1,TRBV7-2,-,-,CASSFRQPRRRSYNEQFF,TGTGCCAGCAGCTTCAGGCAGCCCCGGCGGCGCTCCTACAATGAGCAGTTCTTC
TRBJ1-4,TRBV10-3,-,-,CAISESSGWLHEKLFF,TGTGCCATCAGTGAGTCGTCGGGATGGCTCCATGAAAAACTGTTTTTT
TRBJ1-1,TRBV27,-,-,CASSSVRGWQGPASANTEAFF,TGTGCCAGCAGTTCAGTGAGGGGGTGGCAGGGGCCGGCCTCCGCGAACACTGAAGCTTTCTTT
TRBJ2-5,TRBV5-6,-,once,CASGRFQETQYF,TGTGCCAGCGGCAGATTCCAAGAGACCCAGTACTTC
TRBJ2-7,TRBV14,-,-,CASSQEGLGSYEQYF,TGTGCCAGCAGCCAAGAGGGACTGGGGTCCTACGAGCAGTACTTC
TRBJ2-4,TRBV19,-,-,CASSLPTGNIQYF,TGTGCCAGTTCCTTGCCGACGGGAAACATTCAGTACTTC
TRBJ1-5,TRBV7-9,-,-,CASSLQGREPQHF,TGTGCCAGCAGCCTACAGGGTCGGGAGCCCCAGCATTTT
TRBJ1-2,TRBV6-2/TRBV6-3,TRBD1,-,CASSYDGTANYGYTF,TGTGCCAGCAGTTACGATGGGACAGCTAACTATGGCTACACCTTC
TRBJ2-1,TRBV29-1,-,-,CSAQSIGQFF,TGCAGCGCCCAAAGTATTGGGCAGTTCTTC
TRBJ2-7,TRBV5-6,TRBD2,-,CASSPTSAKPYEQYF,TGTGCCAGCAGCCCGACTAGCGCCAAGCCCTACGAGCAGTACTTC
TRBJ1-1,TRBV2,-,-,CASRAPGGNEAFF,TGTGCCAGCAGAGCTCCGGGAGGGAATGAAGCTTTCTTT
TRBJ2-3,TRBV19,-,-,CASSIGDGSGDTQYF,TGTGCCAGTAGTATTGGAGACGGGTCAGGAGATACGCAGTATTTT
TRBJ1-1,TRBV19,TRBD1,-,CASSGGRGNTEAFF,TGTGCCAGCTCAGGGGGAAGAGGGAACACTGAAGCTTTCTTT
TRBJ1-2,TRBV19,-,-,CASRDGGRFLLYTF,TGTGCCAGTAGGGACGGGGGCCGGTTTCTCCTCTACACCTTC